This is a list of T cell receptor beta chains from one sample in a study of T cell repertoires in cytomegalovirus infection. TCRdb redid the calling of the reads with MiXCR, one entry per CDR3 protein. In the table there are around 900,000 distinct CDR3 sequences, around 31% of which are singletons. The antigens of these receptors remain unknown. Sequences were derived from cultured CD8+ T cells from PBMCs, sampled from culture after CMV antigen stimulation. Every receptor here comes from a human donor in good health (CMV status not recorded). Some clones in this sample may be carry-over from other donors' samples. The CDR3 runs from the conserved cysteine through the conserved F or W. The D gene is left open where the match is weak. The size entry is marked missing in some rows and otherwise reads once, few, many or a size class.

>TRBV19|.|.|TRBJ2-5|13
TGTGCCAGTGCCGCCGGGACTGCGAAGACCCAGTACTTC
CASAAGTAKTQYF
>TRBV6-6|few|TRBD1|TRBJ1-1|13
TGTGCCACCGACCCAGGGGGCAAGGATGAAGCTTTCTTT
CATDPGGKDEAFF
>TRBV2|.|.|TRBJ1-2|15
TGTGCCAGCAGTGGGAGGGACACCTTATGGTATGGCTACACCTTC
CASSGRDTLWYGYTF
>TRBV27|many|TRBD1|TRBJ2-1|15
TGTGCCAGCAGTTTAGGGCCAGGGGGCTACAATGAGCAGTTCTTC
CASSLGPGGYNEQFF
>TRBV29-1|.|.|TRBJ2-5|11
TGCAGCGTTGCGGGGCAGGAGACCCAGTACTTC
CSVAGQETQYF
>TRBV12-3/TRBV12-4|.|.|TRBJ2-1|12
TGTGCCAGCACCCTGGACGGAGATGAGCAGTTCTTC
CASTLDGDEQFF
>TRBV12-3/TRBV12-4|few|.|TRBJ2-5|13
TGTGCCAGCACCCGGGTGATCCAAGAGACCCAGTACTTC
CASTRVIQETQYF
>TRBV7-2|many|.|TRBJ1-2|15
TGTGCCAGCAGCACCCTGGACGGGTATAACTATGGCTACACCTTC
CASSTLDGYNYGYTF
>TRBV27|.|.|TRBJ1-4|15
TGTGCCAGCAGTTTTGCCGGGCTGAAAAATGAAGGACTGTTTTTT
CASSFAGLKNEGLFF
>TRBV6-5|many|TRBD2|TRBJ2-3|15
TGTGCCAGCAGTTACGAGGGAGGGAGCACAGATACGCAGTATTTT
CASSYEGGSTDTQYF
>TRBV27|.|TRBD1|TRBJ1-5|15
TGTGCCAGCAGTTCTCCGGACAGGGCTCATCAGCCCCAGCATTTT
CASSSPDRAHQPQHF
>TRBV5-5|.|TRBD2|TRBJ2-1|14
TGTGTCAGCAGCGAAATTGGACTAGGGAATGAGCAGTTCTTC
CVSSEIGLGNEQFF
>TRBV20-1|.|.|TRBJ1-1|15
TGCAGTGCTAGAGATTGGGGACACCAGAACACTGAAGCTTTCTTT
CSARDWGHQNTEAFF
>TRBV12-5|few|.|TRBJ1-2|14
TGTGCTAGTGGAGCTACAGGGTCCAACTATGGCTACACCTTC
CASGATGSNYGYTF
>TRBV27|.|TRBD1|TRBJ1-6|14
TGTGCCAGCAGTTTATGGAGGGGGCACGAACCCCTCCACTTT
CASSLWRGHEPLHF
>TRBV19|once|.|TRBJ1-6|13
TGTGCCAGTAGTCCAGGGTATTTTGAACCCCTCCACTTT
CASSPGYFEPLHF
>TRBV4-1|few|TRBD2|TRBJ2-3|17
TGCGCCAGCAGCCGACTGTTTGGGGGGGGAAACACAGATACGCAGTATTTT
CASSRLFGGGNTDTQYF
>TRBV7-9|.|TRBD1|TRBJ2-1|14
TGTGCCAGCAGCTTAAGGGGGCCTATCGATGAGCAGTTCTTC
CASSLRGPIDEQFF
>TRBV9|.|TRBD1|TRBJ2-5|16
TGTGCCAGCAGCTCGAGGGACAGGTCAATCCAAGAGACCCAGTACTTC
CASSSRDRSIQETQYF